This T cell receptor beta chain was sequenced for a study of B cell selection in AIRE deficiency (dated by TCRdb to about 2019). Some background on the complete study: TCRbeta repertoires of sorted blood CD4+ conventional T cells and regulatory T cells were compared between AIRE-deficient patients and healthy controls. The TCR-sequenced cohort comprised about 5 AIRE-deficient APECED patients and about 5 healthy control donors. The study at large found these results: CDR3s were shorter in shared Treg sequences, reflecting a bias toward rearrangements that have few non-templated nucleotide insertions. Sequencing covered only TCRbeta chains, and under 45% of shared healthy-donor Treg sequences were also present in healthy Tconv, possibly due to differing TCRalpha chains. Roughly a third of the Treg TCRbeta sequences shared among healthy donors were found in patient Tconv cells, which suggests that Treg-biased clones were diverted into the Tconv compartment. Among around 3,400 shared Treg TCRbeta sequences, 30% to 35% were shared exclusively among healthy donors and just under 9.5% exclusively among patients, which suggests that Treg selection is less efficient in the absence of AIRE. Tconv and Treg cells from AIRE-deficient patients showed TCRBV gene usage, CDR3 length and TCR diversity similar to those of healthy donors.

V is pared back by 0 bases and J by 4 bases, with 9 bases lying between the germline termini. The germline V gene provides CDR1 MNHNS and CDR2 SASEGT. Its CDR3 holds 14 amino acids, cysteine through phenylalanine. Solely the CDR3 DNA is kept, with 42 bases framed from the first base. The immunoSEQ platform was used to sequence the TCRbeta chains. The authors' analysis ran thus. When conventional T cell repertoires were pooled, 85,000 to 120,000 distinct in-frame TCRbeta sequences were obtained from patients and just over 130,000 from healthy donors. Treg TCRbeta sequences shared by two or more individuals were defined as public, and these public Treg TCRbeta sequences were subsequently searched for in Tconv repertoires. To test for differences between groups, Mann-Whitney U tests with Bonferroni-Dunn correction were run in GraphPad Prism 7.03. TCRdb retrieved this table from immuneACCESS and kept in-frame rearrangements only. Not all clones are present; in checked studies, unresolved V genes account for under half, and no reason is known for the remainder. That table supplies the V and J calls and clone size; D and trimming were determined from the DNA. The sample includes some 1,700 clones, with 70% to 90% observed a single time. The biggest ten clones account for roughly 1.5% of the sample.

Notes on this clone: Its antigen remains undetermined. Base quality data are lacking; no much larger clone is found one base away.

For sorting, conventional CD4 T cells were defined as CD4+CD127+ cells. Control samples came from healthy donors unrelated to the patients. Sorting of Tconv and Treg cells intended for TCRbeta sequencing was performed on a FACSAria flow cytometer. Sorted cells were collected into 5-ml round-bottom polystyrene tubes, and dry cell pellets were frozen at -80°C before sequencing. Here the chain combines TRBV6-1 and TRBJ1-2; the best D guess is TRBD1, with 5 bases matching. Sequences were obtained from CD4+CD127+ conventional T cells sorted from PBMCs. The TCR originated in a human donor in good health. At the DNA level, the sequence is TGTGCCAGCAGTGAAGCGGGGGACCTCTATGGCTACACCTTC. The encoded protein is CASSEAGDLYGYTF.